This section outlines one T cell receptor beta chain sequence together with its context. Its antigen remains unidentified. This sample was taken from a study of memory CD4+ T cells and cytomegalovirus serostatus. Trimming cost V 3 bases and J 0 bases; bases outside gene matches: 1. This CDR3 is built from 13 residues. CDR1 and CDR2 (germline): SQVTM, ANQGSEA. The sort gate was single viable CD3+CD4+CD8-CD45RO+ cells for memory CD4+ T cells. Libraries were prepared by immunoSEQ multiplex PCR; TCRdb keeps only in-frame clonotypes and omits some of them. The data show about 82,000 clones, 80% seen once. Study-wide results and limits: The CMV-associated TCR signature appears largely within the CD4+ memory repertoire.

The TCR comes from an adult in good health and CMV-seronegative. The sequenced sample was memory CD4+ T cells from blood. The genes are TRBV29-1 and TRBJ1-1; TRBD1 matches at 7 bases. CDR3 DNA sequence: TGCAGCGTTGACAGGGGGATGAACACTGAAGCTTTCTTT. Its protein is CSVDRGMNTEAFF.